Listed below are T cell receptor beta chains from one sample, sequenced in a study of cytomegalovirus exposure and HLA in healthy donors. The repertoire was sequenced with immunoSEQ multiplex PCR; TCRdb's copy has only in-frame clones and lacks some. The table lists more than 300,000 clones, roughly 89% of them singletons, with over 0.75% in the top ten. Sequenced sample: PBMCs. The receptors come from a woman aged 18-35 years in good health and CMV-seronegative. CDR3s include the opening cysteine and the closing phenylalanine or tryptophan.

CSVEFSAGVSNEQFF,TRBV29-1,TRBJ2-1
CASSYDKTGTFEQYF,TRBV6-6,TRBJ2-7
CAWSVLSGPFGLFF,TRBV30,TRBJ1-4
CAWSVLRGNTEAFF,TRBV30,TRBJ1-1
CASEGGGPNYGYTF,TRBV28,TRBJ1-2
CASSQVGREVTDTQYF,TRBV4-1,TRBJ2-3
CASSSPADEQFF,TRBV5-4,TRBJ2-1
CASSVDPGNIGSGANVLTF,TRBV9,TRBJ2-6
CASSQVPDSYEQYF,TRBV4-1,TRBJ2-7
CASSSSGVYNEQFF,TRBV28,TRBJ2-1
CASSSTGAYEQYF,TRBV5-6,TRBJ2-7
CASSSSPGQYVYEQYF,TRBV6-6,TRBJ2-7
CASSEAQMGLVVYEQYF,TRBV2,TRBJ2-7
CASRAGAGVSSPLHF,TRBV5-6,TRBJ1-6
CASSRQGRETQYF,TRBV2,TRBJ2-5
CASKALISGKDYGYTF,TRBV27,TRBJ1-2
CASSQALLSYEQYF,TRBV6-1,TRBJ2-7
CASSTRMSYEQYF,TRBV25-1,TRBJ2-7
CASREGLAGGKNIQYF,TRBV2,TRBJ2-4
CASSQVASAYEQYF,TRBV4-2,TRBJ2-7
CASSESGTAYEQYF,TRBV10-2,TRBJ2-7
CASSEEGAGALVHEQFF,TRBV2,TRBJ2-1